Listed below are T cell receptor beta chains from one sample, sequenced in a study of blood T cell repertoires in COVID-19. The assay was immunoSEQ multiplex PCR, and TCRdb's table has in-frame clones only and misses some. Here the sample spans fewer than 350,000 clones, 70% to 90% being singletons. The sequenced sample consisted of peripheral blood. These receptor sequences come from a woman aged 30 to 39 with COVID-19, enrolled during active disease. CDR3s include the opening cysteine and the closing phenylalanine or tryptophan. Each record gives: CDR3 protein, CDR3 DNA, D gene, V gene, J gene, clone size, CDR3 length. D genes are given only for firm matches. Where a row states a size, it is once, few, many or the class of an expanded clone; other rows omit it.

CDR3 protein: CASSSLDLDGYTF; CDR3 DNA: TGTGCCAGCAGCTCGCTAGATTTGGATGGCTACACCTTC; D gene: -; V gene: TRBV7-9; J gene: TRBJ1-2; clone size: -; CDR3 length: 13
CDR3 protein: CASSRISGANVLTF; CDR3 DNA: TGTGCCAGCTCACGTATCTCTGGGGCCAACGTCCTGACTTTC; D gene: -; V gene: TRBV18; J gene: TRBJ2-6; clone size: once; CDR3 length: 14
CDR3 protein: CTSSQVSDRDRTNQPQHF; CDR3 DNA: TGCACCAGCAGCCAAGTATCCGACCGGGACAGGACTAATCAGCCCCAGCATTTT; D gene: -; V gene: TRBV1; J gene: TRBJ1-5; clone size: -; CDR3 length: 18
CDR3 protein: CASSQQTVSSYEQYF; CDR3 DNA: TGCGCCAGCAGTCAACAGACAGTTTCTTCCTACGAGCAGTACTTC; D gene: -; V gene: TRBV5-1; J gene: TRBJ2-7; clone size: -; CDR3 length: 15
CDR3 protein: CASSPFSGGAYNEQFF; CDR3 DNA: TGTGCCAGTAGTCCATTTAGCGGGGGCGCTTACAATGAGCAGTTCTTC; D gene: TRBD2; V gene: TRBV19; J gene: TRBJ2-1; clone size: -; CDR3 length: 16
CDR3 protein: CAWSTGQGLADTQYF; CDR3 DNA: TGTGCCTGGAGCACTGGACAGGGTCTAGCAGATACGCAGTATTTT; D gene: TRBD1; V gene: TRBV30; J gene: TRBJ2-3; clone size: -; CDR3 length: 15
CDR3 protein: CATSDLWVIGLTYEQYF; CDR3 DNA: TGTGCCACCAGTGATTTGTGGGTTATTGGACTGACCTACGAGCAGTACTTC; D gene: -; V gene: TRBV24-1; J gene: TRBJ2-7; clone size: once; CDR3 length: 17
CDR3 protein: CASRLTGTYEQYF; CDR3 DNA: TGTGCCAGCAGGCTGACAGGAACCTACGAGCAGTACTTC; D gene: -; V gene: TRBV12-3/TRBV12-4; J gene: TRBJ2-7; clone size: -; CDR3 length: 13
CDR3 protein: CASSYPGLALYTF; CDR3 DNA: TGTGCCAGCAGCTATCCGGGACTGGCGCTCTACACCTTC; D gene: -; V gene: TRBV5-4; J gene: TRBJ1-2; clone size: few; CDR3 length: 13
CDR3 protein: CASSRLGGGNIQYF; CDR3 DNA: TGTGCCAGCAGTCGACTGGGGGGTGGAAACATTCAGTACTTC; D gene: -; V gene: TRBV2; J gene: TRBJ2-4; clone size: -; CDR3 length: 14
CDR3 protein: CSGGAKDTQYF; CDR3 DNA: TGCAGCGGGGGGGCCAAAGATACGCAGTATTTT; D gene: -; V gene: TRBV29-1; J gene: TRBJ2-3; clone size: -; CDR3 length: 11
CDR3 protein: CASSVNRGTYEQYF; CDR3 DNA: TGCGCCAGCAGCGTGAACAGGGGAACCTACGAGCAGTACTTC; D gene: TRBD1; V gene: TRBV5-1; J gene: TRBJ2-7; clone size: -; CDR3 length: 14
CDR3 protein: CASSPGQGEAFF; CDR3 DNA: TGCGCCAGCAGCCCGGGACAGGGCGAAGCTTTCTTT; D gene: TRBD1; V gene: TRBV5-1; J gene: TRBJ1-1; clone size: -; CDR3 length: 12
CDR3 protein: CASSRQDQSEQYF; CDR3 DNA: TGTGCCAGTAGTCGTCAGGATCAATCCGAGCAGTACTTC; D gene: -; V gene: TRBV19; J gene: TRBJ2-7; clone size: -; CDR3 length: 13
CDR3 protein: CASSEGGGPSTDTQYF; CDR3 DNA: TGTGCCAGCAGTGAGGGCGGGGGCCCAAGCACAGATACGCAGTATTTT; D gene: -; V gene: TRBV6-4; J gene: TRBJ2-3; clone size: -; CDR3 length: 16
CDR3 protein: CASSLTSSNQPQHF; CDR3 DNA: TGTGCCAGCAGCTTAACTAGTAGCAATCAGCCCCAGCATTTT; D gene: -; V gene: TRBV7-2; J gene: TRBJ1-5; clone size: -; CDR3 length: 14
CDR3 protein: CSASTVNTEAFF; CDR3 DNA: TGCAGCGCTTCCACGGTGAACACTGAAGCTTTCTTT; D gene: -; V gene: TRBV29-1; J gene: TRBJ1-1; clone size: -; CDR3 length: 12
CDR3 protein: CASSGGQGWNEQYF; CDR3 DNA: TGTGCCAGCAGTGGCGGACAGGGCTGGAACGAGCAGTACTTC; D gene: TRBD1; V gene: TRBV2; J gene: TRBJ2-7; clone size: -; CDR3 length: 14